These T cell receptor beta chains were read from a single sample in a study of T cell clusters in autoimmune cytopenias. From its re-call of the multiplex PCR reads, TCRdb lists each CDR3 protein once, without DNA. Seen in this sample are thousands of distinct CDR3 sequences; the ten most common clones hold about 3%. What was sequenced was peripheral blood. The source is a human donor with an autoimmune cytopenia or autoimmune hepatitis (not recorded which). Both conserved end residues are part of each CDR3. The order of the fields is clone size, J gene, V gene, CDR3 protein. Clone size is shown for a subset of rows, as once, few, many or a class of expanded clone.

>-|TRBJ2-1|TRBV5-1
CASSLDPSGEQFF
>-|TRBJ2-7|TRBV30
CAWTTGGWEQYF
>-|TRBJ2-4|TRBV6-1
CASRPWTQGAKNIQYF
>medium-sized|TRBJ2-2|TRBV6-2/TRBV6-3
CASSAQGIGGELFF
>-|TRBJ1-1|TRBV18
CASSPPGGRNTEAFF
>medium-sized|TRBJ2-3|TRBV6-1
CASSESLLRETDTQYF
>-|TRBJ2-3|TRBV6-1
CASRQMGRDRATDTQYF
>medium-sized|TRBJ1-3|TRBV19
CASSSRPSGNTIYF
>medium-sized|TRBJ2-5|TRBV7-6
CASSLGNNQETQYF
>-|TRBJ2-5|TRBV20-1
CSAQGAGWETQYF
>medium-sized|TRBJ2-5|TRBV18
CASSPRTGAAEVTQYF
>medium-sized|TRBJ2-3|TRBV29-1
CSVVIGPSTQYF
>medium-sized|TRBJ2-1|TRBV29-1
CSVESEGEQFF
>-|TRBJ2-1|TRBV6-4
CASRRDYPYNEQFF
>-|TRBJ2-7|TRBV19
CASSIAAGQIYEQYF
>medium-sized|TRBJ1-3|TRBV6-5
CASSYSWGHSGNTIYF
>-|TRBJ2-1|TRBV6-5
CASRVPRDSYNEQFF
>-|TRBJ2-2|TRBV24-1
CATRRGNEGAGELFF
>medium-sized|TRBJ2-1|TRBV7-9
CATQLRDYSYNEQFF
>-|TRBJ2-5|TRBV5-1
CASDEGGAETQYF
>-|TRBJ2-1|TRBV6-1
CASSYSIWPPGSHEQFF
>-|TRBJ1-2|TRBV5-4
CASSSRDSSSYGYTF
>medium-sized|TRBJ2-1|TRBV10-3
CAISEGETGYNEQFF
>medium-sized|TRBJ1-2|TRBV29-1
CSVETGDYNYGYTF
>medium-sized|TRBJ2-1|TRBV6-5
CASGWGADEQFF
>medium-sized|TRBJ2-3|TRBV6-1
CASSRDPPSTDTQYF
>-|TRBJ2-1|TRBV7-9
CARSSLPQSPSYNEQFF
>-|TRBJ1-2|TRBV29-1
CSVDRAGGTYGYTF
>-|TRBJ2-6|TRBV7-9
CASSLVGYGANVLTF